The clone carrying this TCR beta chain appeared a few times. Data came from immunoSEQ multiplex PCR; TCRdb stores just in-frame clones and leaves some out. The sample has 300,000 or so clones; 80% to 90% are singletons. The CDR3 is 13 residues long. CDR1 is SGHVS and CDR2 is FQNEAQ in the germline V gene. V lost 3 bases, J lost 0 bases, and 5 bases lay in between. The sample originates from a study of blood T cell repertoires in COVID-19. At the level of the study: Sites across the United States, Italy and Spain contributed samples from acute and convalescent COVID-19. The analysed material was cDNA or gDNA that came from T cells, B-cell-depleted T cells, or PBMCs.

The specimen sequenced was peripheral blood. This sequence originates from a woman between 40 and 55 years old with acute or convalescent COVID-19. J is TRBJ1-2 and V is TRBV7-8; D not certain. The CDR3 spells CASSLSTNYGYTF. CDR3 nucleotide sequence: TGTGCCAGCAGCTTGAGCACTAACTATGGCTACACCTTC. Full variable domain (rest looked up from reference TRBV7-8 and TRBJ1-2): GAGVSQSPRYKVAKRGQDVALRCDPISGHVSLFWYQQALGQGPEFLTYFQNEAQLDKSGLPSDRFFAERPEGSVSTLKIQRTQQEDSAVYLCASSLSTNYGYTFGSGTRLTVV.